Below are 10 T cell receptor beta chains sequenced from a single sample in a study of blood T cell repertoires in COVID-19. The data were produced by immunoSEQ multiplex PCR, yet TCRdb's version contains in-frame clones alone and is incomplete. The data show around 380,000 clones, 81% seen once. Sequencing was performed on peripheral blood. The receptors were gathered from a human donor with acute or convalescent COVID-19. The donor label of this sample is uncertain.

CDR3 sequence: CASSQGLTGGAGSPLHF. The CDR3 bases are TGCGCCAGCAGCCAAGGGTTAACAGGGGGCGCCGGTTCACCCCTCCACTTT. The rearrangement uses TRBV4-1 and TRBJ1-6; the match to TRBD1 covers 9 bases. The CDR3 has 17 residues. V lost 1 base to trimming and J lost 9 bases; unmatched junction nucleotides: 10. In germline, CDR1 is MGHRA, CDR2 YSYEKL.

The CDR3 loop reads CASSPTSGRNEQFF. DNA of the CDR3: TGTGCCAGCAGCCCGACTAGCGGGAGGAATGAGCAGTTCTTC. The V gene is TRBV3-1 (or the pseudogene TRBV3-2), the J gene TRBJ2-1; 13 bases are a match to TRBD2. V was clipped by 4 bases and J by 7 bases; unmatched bases: 1. The CDR3 contains 14 residues. Germline values: CDR1 LGHDT, CDR2 YNNKEL (reference sequence).

V gene TRBV11-2 combines with J gene TRBJ2-7, with TRBD1 matching 9 bases. CDR1 SGHAT and CDR2 FQNNGV come from the germline V gene. There are 15 residues in the CDR3. V trimming: 5 bases; J trimming: 4 bases; junction bases outside the gene matches: 9. DNA for the CDR3: TGTGCCAGCAGCGGATCCGGGACAGGGTGGTACGAGCAGTACTTC. It codes for CASSGSGTGWYEQYF.

The V call is TRBV4-1, the J call TRBJ1-3; a possible D gene is TRBD1 (6 bases). Between the trimmed V and J ends, which lost 1 base and 0 bases, there was a span of 13 bases. Germline loops: CDR1 MGHRA, CDR2 YSYEKL. The CDR3 length is 17 residues. The CDR3 nucleotides read TGCGCCAGCAGCCAAGTTTTGGGGGCTTCCTCTGGAAACACCATATATTTT. As protein: CASSQVLGASSGNTIYF.

This sequence joins TRBV7-9 and TRBJ1-4; 10 bases are a match to TRBD1. The trim removed 5 bases at V and 6 bases at J, leaving 6 bases unmatched. Looked up from germline, CDR1 is SEHNR and CDR2 is FQNEAQ (reference sequence). This CDR3 contains 15 residues. Here the CDR3 DNA reads TGTGCCAGCAGCGTACGACAGGGGGCTTATGAAAAACTGTTTTTT. Protein sequence: CASSVRQGAYEKLFF.

This clone occurred a few times. The chain combines TRBV30 with TRBJ1-6; D remains ambiguous. This CDR3 contains 14 residues. The V end was cut by 1 base, the J end by 9 bases, with 13 bases between. CDR1 is GTSNPN and CDR2 is SVGIG in the germline V gene (reference sequence). CDR3 sequence (DNA): TGTGCCTGGAGTGCTGGATCTCTAGGTTCACCCCTCCACTTT. It specifies CAWSAGSLGSPLHF.

This chain connects TRBV6-6 to TRBJ2-3; D call uncertain. V dropped 6 bases and J dropped 4 bases, with 17 bases sitting between them. CDR1 MNHNY and CDR2 SVGAGI come from the germline V gene (reference sequence). The CDR3 consists of 15 residues. The CDR3 region is CASSPRWAVADTQYF. In nucleotides, the CDR3 is TGTGCCAGCAGCCCCCGATGGGCTGTGGCAGATACGCAGTATTTT.

This clone was picked up one time. The rearrangement links TRBV5-6 to TRBJ1-2, with 8 bases identical to TRBD1. The CDR3 has 16 amino acids. CDR1 SGHDT and CDR2 YYEEEE come from the germline V gene. V lost 1 base, J lost 0 bases, and 5 bases stayed unmatched. The CDR3: CASSLLGQGANYGYTF. CDR3 coding DNA: TGTGCCAGCAGCTTGTTAGGACAGGGAGCTAACTATGGCTACACCTTC.

The genes are TRBV12-3 or TRBV12-4 and TRBJ1-2, with 9 bases identical to TRBD1. The CDR3 runs 13 residues. V gave up 6 bases and J gave up 6 bases; unmatched junction bases: 5. The CDR3 nucleotides read TGTGCCAGCAGCGCTCACAGGGGGCATGGCTACACCTTC. Amino acid sequence: CASSAHRGHGYTF.

CDR3 sequence: CASTTTGNPLRIYEQYF. CDR3 sequence (DNA): TGTGCCAGCACCACGACAGGTAACCCACTCAGAATTTACGAGCAGTACTTC. This chain uses TRBV5-6 with TRBJ2-7, with TRBD1 as a possible D gene (6 bases). The V gene lost 6 bases and the J gene lost 4 bases, with 26 bases spanning the gap. This CDR3 region has 17 residues. The V gene's germline CDR1 is SGHDT and CDR2 YYEEEE.